Sequencing of this T cell receptor beta chain was carried out in a study of OX40 agonist ivuxolimab in advanced cancers. Overall study context: Three patients got partial responses; one had hepatocellular carcinoma and two had cutaneous melanoma. General observations from the study: On average, CD8+ T cells showed a greater number of expanded clones than CD4+. At doses 0.1 to 3.0 mg/kg, CD4+ and CD8+ clones expanded.

Repertoires were generated with immunoSEQ multiplex PCR, while TCRdb's copy carries only in-frame clones and drops some. The profile covers tens of thousands of clones, with about 82% appearing a single time and about 25% taken by the ten largest. Turning to this clone: Its antigen is currently unknown.

The CDR3 loop spans 16 amino acids. V was clipped by 3 bases and J by 0 bases, with 11 bases between them. Germline V CDR1 and CDR2: SGHVS, FNYEAQ. The chain uses TRBV7-6 and TRBJ2-2, with no clear D. The sequencing here drew on CD4+ or CD8+ T cells sorted from blood, taken in a trial of the OX40 agonist ivuxolimab. This TCR derives from an adult with an advanced solid tumor such as melanoma, head and neck, liver or kidney cancer. The CDR3 protein is CASSFSEHANTGELFF. The DNA for the CDR3 is TGTGCCAGCAGCTTCTCCGAGCATGCGAACACCGGGGAGCTGTTTTTT.